The 18 T cell receptor delta chains below all came from one sample that was sequenced in a study of gammadelta T cells in human blood. TCRdb reapplied CATT to the RT-PCR reads. The sample comprises approximately 1,000 delta-chain clones, around a quarter of which are singletons, and 11% rests with the top ten. Sequenced material: non-Vgamma9Vdelta2 gamma-delta T cells from infant blood. These receptors were collected from a human donor.

Details on this clone: This may come from a read error, since a much larger clone is one base off. Because the CDR3's place on the DNA is in doubt, the DNA is left out and the CDR3 is given as listed by TCRdb. The J gene is TRDJ1, the V gene TRAV29/DV5; the listed D gene, TRDD3, was not tested against the DNA. The CDR3 adds up to 19 amino acids, both ends counted. The germline CDR1 and CDR2 sequences are NSMFDY and ISSIKDK. CDR3: CSVLLCSKLTYPGGDKLIF.

As to this clone: This could be a read error, since a much larger clone is one nucleotide away. The chain has TRDV1 and TRDJ1, with 11 nucleotides matching TRDD3. In germline, CDR1 is TSWWSYY, CDR2 QGS. This CDR3 has 21 residues. The V segment lost 3 bases and the J segment 3 bases; nucleotides outside the gene matches: 21. The CDR3 here is CALGDGVSNGGYASPSDKLIF. CDR3 nucleotide sequence: TGTGCTCTTGGGGACGGGGTATCCAATGGGGGATACGCTTCTCCATCCGATAAACTCATCTTT.

This clone rates as large (0.1 to 1%). The chain has TRAV14/DV4 and TRDJ1, with 10 bases identical to TRDD3. The V segment lost 7 bases and the J segment 0 bases; nucleotides outside the gene matches: 8. CDR1 TSDPSYG and CDR2 QGSYDQQN come from the germline V gene (reference sequence). The CDR3 is made up of 16 amino acids. As DNA, the CDR3 is TGTGCAATGAAGCTGGGGGATAGGACTGACACCGATAAACTCATCTTT. Protein sequence: CAMKLGDRTDTDKLIF.

Concerning this clone: A far larger clone is just one base off, so this is likely a read error. V is TRDV3 and J is TRDJ1; D might be TRDD2 or TRDD3, each matching 6 bases. CDR1 and CDR2 from the germline V gene are TVYSNPD and GDNSRS (reference sequence). This CDR3 is 21 amino acids long. Trimming pared 2 bases from V and 6 bases from J, leaving 40 bases between. Here the CDR3 DNA reads TGTGCCTTTTCCCCTATGAACTCCTACGGGTGGCCGATACGGGGGGCCAATAAACTCATCTTT. Its protein product is CAFSPMNSYGWPIRGANKLIF.

The J gene is TRDJ2; the V gene was not called. The CDR3 runs to 10 residues. The CDR3 coding sequence is TGTAGTGCTTTGACAGCACAACTCTTCTTT. Translation: CSALTAQLFF.

This clone is termed large. The chain recombines TRDV1 with TRDJ1, with a weak D call TRDD2 (6 bases). The CDR3 loop spans 16 amino acids. Germline V gene lookup returns CDR1 TSWWSYY and CDR2 QGS. Trimming removed 0 bases from V and 9 bases from J, with 20 bases in between. The CDR3 protein is CALGELIPPSTSQLIF. CDR3 bases: TGTGCTCTTGGGGAACTAATTCCCCCTTCCACCTCCCAACTCATCTTT.

Concerning this clone: A much larger clone lies a single base off, so this may be a read error. V and J are TRDV1 and TRDJ1; the match to TRDD3 covers 9 bases. Trimming cost V 4 bases and J 4 bases; bases outside gene matches: 13. The CDR3 runs 17 residues. Germline V CDR1 and CDR2: TSWWSYY, QGS. In DNA form, the CDR3 reads TGTGCTCTTGGGGCCCCTAAGGTAGGGGGATACATCGATAAACTCATCTTT. This translates into CALGAPKVGGYIDKLIF.

Regarding this clone: This sequence may be a read error, since a much larger clone differs from it by one base. The same CDR3 also results from other DNA sequences found in this sample. This chain connects TRDV3 to TRDJ1; 9 bases align to TRDD3. There are 23 residues in the CDR3. The V gene's germline CDR1 is TVYSNPD and CDR2 GDNSRS (reference sequence). This CDR3 reads CAFVPSSSAQYWGTNKYTDKLIF. The CDR3 bases are TGTGCCTTCGTCCCTTCTTCCTCCGCCCAATACTGGGGGACCAACAAGTACACTGATAAACTCATCTTT.

This clone qualifies as medium-sized. This same CDR3 is encoded by further DNA sequences in the sample. The chain recombines TRDV1 with TRDJ1; 12 bases match TRDD3. The CDR3 loop spans 21 amino acids. After removal of 4 bases from V and 5 bases from J, the junction contained 23 bases not matched to a gene. Germline CDR1 reads TSWWSYY; CDR2 reads QGS. CDR3 in DNA: TGTGCTCTTGGGGGACCCACCCCCTACGACGTACTGGGGGATACTGGGGATAAACTCATCTTT. Its translation is CALGGPTPYDVLGDTGDKLIF.

This clone was observed a few times. The protein held in TCRdb is that of a much larger clone and does not match this DNA's translation at residue 9, likely because of a read error; the protein shown is translated from the DNA. The rearrangement links TRDV2 to TRDJ3; no reliable D call. This CDR3 is built from 16 residues. Germline CDR1 reads GEAIGNYY; CDR2 reads EKD. The CDR3 here is CACDTPSSRDTRQMFF. The CDR3 DNA follows: TGTGCCTGTGACACACCTAGCTCCCGGGACACCCGACAGATGTTTTTC.

This clone is judged large. V and J are TRDV1 and TRDJ1; TRDD3 aligns across 12 bases. Trimming at V came to 3 bases and at J to 0 bases, leaving 26 bases not matched to a gene. Germline CDR1 reads TSWWSYY; CDR2 reads QGS. The CDR3 length is 24 residues. This CDR3 reads CALGDPPFLYWGILGGIDTDKLIF. The CDR3 nucleotides read TGTGCTCTTGGGGATCCTCCTTTCTTGTACTGGGGGATACTGGGGGGGATCGACACCGATAAACTCATCTTT.

As for this clone: This could be a read error, since a much larger clone is one nucleotide away. This same CDR3 is encoded by further DNA sequences in the sample. The V gene is TRDV1, the J gene TRDJ3; 13 bases agree with TRDD3. The CDR3 has 27 amino acids. CDR1 and CDR2 (germline): TSWWSYY, QGS. Trimming at V came to 2 bases and at J to 0 bases, leaving 25 bases not matched to a gene. The CDR3 DNA reads as TGTGCTCTTGGGGAAAAATTCCTACCAACTACTGGGGGATACGCCTTGCCTAGCTCCTGGGACACCCGACAGATGTTTTTC. Its protein is CALGEKFLPTTGGYALPSSWDTRQMFF.

For this clone: This could be a read error, since a much larger clone is one nucleotide away. Other DNA sequences within the sample encode an identical CDR3. The chain recombines TRDV3 with TRDJ1; the D is unclear. CDR3 length equals 13 residues. Per the germline V gene, CDR1 is TVYSNPD and CDR2 is GDNSRS (reference sequence). V dropped 2 bases and J dropped 0 bases, with 10 bases sitting between them. Here the CDR3 DNA reads TGTGCCTTTCAAAGGGTATACACCGATAAACTCATCTTT. Translation gives CAFQRVYTDKLIF.

With regard to this clone: A read error may be the cause here, since a much bigger clone is one base away. This chain connects TRDV1 to TRDJ1, with 7 bases matching TRDD3. J gave up 6 bases and V 3 bases, and 16 bases lay outside the gene matches. From germline, CDR1 is TSWWSYY and CDR2 QGS. The CDR3 has 17 amino acids. The chain's CDR3 is CALGDTIGGGYEHKLIF. CDR3 in DNA: TGTGCTCTTGGGGATACCATCGGGGGAGGATACGAACATAAACTCATCTTT.

By share of the sample, this clone is hyperexpanded. The rearrangement links TRDV1 to TRDJ1; 12 nucleotides line up with TRDD3. The CDR3 extends over 20 amino acids. J was trimmed by 4 bases and V by 3 bases; bases with no gene match: 18. Per the germline V gene, CDR1 is TSWWSYY and CDR2 is QGS. CDR3 region: CALGERTSYPWGIRSDKLIF. The CDR3 DNA reads TGTGCTCTTGGGGAGAGAACGTCCTACCCCTGGGGGATACGAAGCGATAAACTCATCTTT.

By frequency in the sample, this clone is medium-sized. V and J are TRDV1 and TRDJ2; 10 nucleotides match TRDD3. The CDR3 has 22 amino acids. V lost 2 bases, J lost 3 bases, and 21 bases stayed unmatched. CDR1 and CDR2 from the germline V gene are TSWWSYY and QGS. CDR3 nucleotides: TGTGCTCTTGGGGAAAATGAACACGGACTGGGGGATTCCCCCGGTCTGACAGCACAACTCTTCTTT. This translates into CALGENEHGLGDSPGLTAQLFF.

This clone is large in the sample. The chain is built from TRDV1 and TRDJ1; possibly TRDD3 for D (5 bases). V was cut by 2 bases and J by 0 bases, with 10 bases left in between. Germline V CDR1 and CDR2: TSWWSYY, QGS. This CDR3 spans 15 amino acids. The CDR3 nucleotides are TGTGCTCTTGGGGAAGCCGGGGGGTACACCGATAAACTCATCTTT. Translating gives CALGEAGGYTDKLIF.

Turning to this clone: This sequence may be a read error, since a much larger clone differs from it by one base. This rearrangement joins TRDV2 to TRDJ1; 7 bases match TRDD3. Germline CDR1 is GEAIGNYY and CDR2 is EKD. With 2 bases clipped from V and 2 bases from J, the junction kept 4 bases outside the gene matches. The CDR3 length is 14 residues. The CDR3 region is CACDIPGDTDKLIF. In DNA form, the CDR3 reads TGTGCCTGTGACATACCGGGGGATACCGATAAACTCATCTTT.